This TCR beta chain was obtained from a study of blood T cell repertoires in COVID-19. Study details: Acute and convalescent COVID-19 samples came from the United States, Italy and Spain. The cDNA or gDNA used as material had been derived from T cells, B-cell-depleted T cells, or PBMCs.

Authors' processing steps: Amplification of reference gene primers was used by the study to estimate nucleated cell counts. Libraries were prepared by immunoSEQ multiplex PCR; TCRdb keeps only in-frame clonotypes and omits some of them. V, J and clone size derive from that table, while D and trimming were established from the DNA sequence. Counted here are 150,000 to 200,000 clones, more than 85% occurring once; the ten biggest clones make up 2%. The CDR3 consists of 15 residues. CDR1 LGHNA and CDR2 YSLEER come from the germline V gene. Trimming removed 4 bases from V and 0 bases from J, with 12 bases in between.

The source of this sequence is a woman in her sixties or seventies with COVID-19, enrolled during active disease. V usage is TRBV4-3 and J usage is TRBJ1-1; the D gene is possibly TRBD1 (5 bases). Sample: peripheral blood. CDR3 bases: TGCGCCAGCAGCCCCTCGGGGGTCCTGAACACTGAAGCTTTCTTT. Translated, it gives CASSPSGVLNTEAFF.